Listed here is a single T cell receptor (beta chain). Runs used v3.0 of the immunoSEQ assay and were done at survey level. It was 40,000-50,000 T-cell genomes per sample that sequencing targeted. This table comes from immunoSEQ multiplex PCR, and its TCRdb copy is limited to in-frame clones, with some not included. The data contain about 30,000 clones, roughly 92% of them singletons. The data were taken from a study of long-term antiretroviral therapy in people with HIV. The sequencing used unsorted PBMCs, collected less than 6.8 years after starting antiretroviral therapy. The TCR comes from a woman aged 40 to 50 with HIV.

CDR3 residues: CASSLSGGAPGRTEAFF. The CDR3 DNA sequence: TGTGCCAGCAGTTTATCAGGGGGGGCCCCCGGGAGGACTGAAGCTTTCTTT. The rearrangement uses TRBV27 and TRBJ1-1; possible D gene TRBD1, 6 bases. This CDR3 has 17 amino acids. V lost 0 bases and J 5 bases, leaving 19 bases between the germline ends. Germline values: CDR1 MNHEY, CDR2 SMNVEV (reference sequence).